Below are 9 T cell receptor delta chains sequenced from a single sample in a study of γδ T cells in repeated Plasmodium falciparum infection. TCRdb re-processed the multiplex PCR reads using CATT. Among some 51,000 delta-chain clones, around 2% were seen once, and the ten largest hold less than 30%. Gammadelta T cells were flow-sorted from PBMC into Vgamma9/Vdelta2+ and Vdelta2-negative populations for bulk analysis. Sequenced: gamma-delta T cells from blood. These receptors were obtained from a pool of human donors (malaria-infected and uninfected, not separated).

Regarding this clone: A read error is the likely source, as a far larger clone sits one nucleotide away. Different DNA sequences within this sample yield the same CDR3. J is TRDJ1 and V is TRDV1; TRDD3 aligns across 11 bases. Germline V gene sequence: CDR1 TSWWSYY, CDR2 QGS. The ends lost 0 bases at V and 0 bases at J; junction bases unmatched: 33. The CDR3 extends over 27 amino acids. The CDR3 reads CALGELPTAFLDHYWGIILFYTDKLIF. The DNA of the CDR3 is TGTGCTCTTGGGGAACTCCCTACAGCCTTCCTAGATCACTACTGGGGGATAATCCTTTTTTACACCGATAAACTCATCTTT.

This clone showed up many times. The V and J genes are TRDV1 and TRDJ1; D is uncertain. V was clipped by 2 bases and J by 0 bases, with 4 bases between them. Germline V gene lookup returns CDR1 TSWWSYY and CDR2 QGS. The CDR3 extends over 13 amino acids. The CDR3 region has the DNA TGTGCTCTTGGGGAAGCCTACACCGATAAACTCATCTTT. Protein product: CALGEAYTDKLIF.

This clone occurred many times. TCRdb assigns this DNA the protein of a much larger clone, which departs from its translation at residue 11; this likely reflects a read error, and the protein shown comes from translating the DNA. The V gene is listed as TRAV38-2/DV8; no J gene was called; TRDD3, the table's D call, was not compared with the DNA. CDR1 and CDR2 (germline): TSESDYY, QEAYKQQN. The CDR3 covers 20 residues. CDR3 residues: CAYGGSLPMAVNWGIRRLIF. The CDR3 region has the DNA TGTGCTTACGGAGGGAGCCTTCCTATGGCCGTGAACTGGGGGATACGAAGGCTCATCTTT.

This clone was seen a few times. This rearrangement joins TRDV2 to TRDJ1; TRDD3 aligns across 10 bases. Since TCRdb gives no J gene, matching the DNA to germline was used here to assign it. The CDR3 is made up of 17 amino acids. Unmatched junction bases numbered 10, after V lost 3 bases and J lost 1 base. CDR1 and CDR2 (germline): GEAIGNYY, EKD. Written as DNA, the CDR3 is TGTGCCTGTGACCCGGTACTGGGGGATCCTTTCACCGATAAACTCATCTTT. Residues: CACDPVLGDPFTDKLIF.

With respect to this clone: TCRdb attributes to this sequence the protein of a much larger clone, which differs from the DNA translation at residue 11; a read error is likely, and the protein displayed is translated from the DNA. The chain has TRDV1 and TRDJ2; D is unresolved. This CDR3 is built from 14 residues. Germline CDR1 is TSWWSYY and CDR2 is QGS. This chain's CDR3 is CALGELGRRAKLFF. In DNA form, the CDR3 reads TGTGCTCTTGGGGAACTAGGTAGGAGAGCAAAACTCTTCTTT.

A remark on this clone: It differs at one base from a far larger clone, so likely a read error. The V gene corresponds to TRDV2; no J gene was called. The germline CDR1 and CDR2 sequences are GEAIGNYY and EKD. The CDR3 consists of 16 residues. Written as DNA, the CDR3 is TGTGCCTGTGACCCCATGAGTCAAAAACTGACAGCACAGCTCTTCTTT. This codes for CACDPMSQKLTAQLFF.

In this sample, this clone turned up many times. V gene TRDV1 combines with J gene TRDJ1; 8 bases align to TRDD3. Trimming cost V 0 bases and J 0 bases; bases outside gene matches: 12. There are 19 residues in the CDR3. CDR1 and CDR2 (germline): TSWWSYY, QGS. The CDR3 region is CALGELPAGGIRYTDKLIF. DNA for the CDR3: TGTGCTCTTGGGGAACTGCCCGCCGGGGGGATAAGGTACACCGATAAACTCATCTTT.

Turning to this clone: A far larger clone is one base from this, pointing to a likely read error. The sample has other DNA sequences that encode this CDR3 too. The V gene is TRDV1, the J gene TRDJ1; TRDD3 matches 8 bases. No J segment appears in TCRdb, so it was assigned here by matching the sequence to germline. Germline-derived CDR1 and CDR2 are TSWWSYY and QGS. The CDR3 consists of 20 residues. CDR3 sequence (DNA): TGTGCCCTTGGGGAACTAGGAAGGCCTTCCAACTGGGGGTGGACCGATAAACTCATCTTT. Amino acid sequence: CALGELGRPSNWGWTDKLIF.

This clone was recorded a few times. With a far larger clone one base away, a read error is the likely cause. Other DNA sequences of this sample code for an identical CDR3. The chain links TRDV3 to TRDJ1, with a weak D call TRDD2 (5 bases). As TCRdb names no J gene, one was assigned here on the basis of a DNA match to germline. Germline CDR1 TVYSNPD, CDR2 GDNSRS (reference sequence). The CDR3 sequence is 21 residues long. V gave up 2 bases and J gave up 0 bases, with 34 bases separating them. In nucleotides, the CDR3 is TGTGCCTTTTGCCGGGCCTTCAAGTCGATGAGGGACAATTCGTACACCGATAAACTCATCTTT. This encodes CAFCRAFKSMRDNSYTDKLIF.